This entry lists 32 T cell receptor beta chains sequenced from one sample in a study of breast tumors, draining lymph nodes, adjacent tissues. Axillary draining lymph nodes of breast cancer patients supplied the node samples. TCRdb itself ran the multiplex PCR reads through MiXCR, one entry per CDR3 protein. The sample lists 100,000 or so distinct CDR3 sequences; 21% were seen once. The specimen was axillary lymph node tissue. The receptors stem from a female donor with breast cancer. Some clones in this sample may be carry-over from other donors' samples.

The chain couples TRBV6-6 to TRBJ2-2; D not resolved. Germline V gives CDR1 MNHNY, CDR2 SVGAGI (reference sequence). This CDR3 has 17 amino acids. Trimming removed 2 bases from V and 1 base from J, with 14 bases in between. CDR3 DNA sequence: TGTGCCAGCAGTTACAAAGCCCCAATAGGGAACACCGGGGAGCTGTTTTTT. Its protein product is CASSYKAPIGNTGELFF.

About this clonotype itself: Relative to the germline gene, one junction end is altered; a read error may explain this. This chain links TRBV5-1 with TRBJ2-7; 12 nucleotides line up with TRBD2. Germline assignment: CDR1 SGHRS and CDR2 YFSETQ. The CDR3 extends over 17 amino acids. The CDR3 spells CASSSGILAGGFYERYF. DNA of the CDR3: TGCGCCAGCAGCTCGGGGATACTAGCGGGAGGATTCTACGAGCGGTACTTC.

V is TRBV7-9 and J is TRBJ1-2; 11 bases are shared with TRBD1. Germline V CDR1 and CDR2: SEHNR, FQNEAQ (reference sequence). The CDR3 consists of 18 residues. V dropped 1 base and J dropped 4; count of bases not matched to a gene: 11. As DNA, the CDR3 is TGTGCCAGCAGCTTAGGCCGGACAGGGGGCTTTAACGGCTATGGCTACACCTTC. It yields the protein CASSLGRTGGFNGYGYTF.

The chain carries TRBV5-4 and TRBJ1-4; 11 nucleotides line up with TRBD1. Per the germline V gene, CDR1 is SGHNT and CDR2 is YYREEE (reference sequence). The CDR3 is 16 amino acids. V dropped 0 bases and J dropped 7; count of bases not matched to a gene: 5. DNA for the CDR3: TGTGCCAGCAGCTTGGCCTCCGGGACAGGGGGTGAAAAACTGTTTTTT. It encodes CASSLASGTGGEKLFF.

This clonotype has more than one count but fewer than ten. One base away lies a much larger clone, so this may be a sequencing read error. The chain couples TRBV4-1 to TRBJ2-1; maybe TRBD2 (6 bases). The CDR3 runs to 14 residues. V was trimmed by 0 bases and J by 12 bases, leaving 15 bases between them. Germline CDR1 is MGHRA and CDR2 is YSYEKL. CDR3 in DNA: TGCGCCAGCAGCCAAGAGTGGGAACAAGCGGGGCAGTTCTTC. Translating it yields CASSQEWEQAGQFF.

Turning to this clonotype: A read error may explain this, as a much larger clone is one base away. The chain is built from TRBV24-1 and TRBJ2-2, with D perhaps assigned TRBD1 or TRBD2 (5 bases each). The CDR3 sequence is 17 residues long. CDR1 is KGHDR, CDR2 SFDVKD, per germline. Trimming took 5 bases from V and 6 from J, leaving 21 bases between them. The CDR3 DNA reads TGTGCCACCAGTGTCCCGAGGGGCCAGAATGGGGCCGGGGAGCTGTTTTTT. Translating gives CATSVPRGQNGAGELFF.

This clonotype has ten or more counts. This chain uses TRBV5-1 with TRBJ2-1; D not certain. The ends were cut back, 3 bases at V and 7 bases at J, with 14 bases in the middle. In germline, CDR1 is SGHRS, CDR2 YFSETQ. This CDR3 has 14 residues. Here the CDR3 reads CASSSSLGYNEQFF. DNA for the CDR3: TGCGCCAGCAGCTCCTCCCTGGGGTATAATGAGCAGTTCTTC.

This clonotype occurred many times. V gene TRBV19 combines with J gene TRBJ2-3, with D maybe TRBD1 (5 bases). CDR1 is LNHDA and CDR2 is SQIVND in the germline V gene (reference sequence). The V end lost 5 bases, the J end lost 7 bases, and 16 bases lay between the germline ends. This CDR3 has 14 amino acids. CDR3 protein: CASSAATEANTQYF. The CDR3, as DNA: TGTGCCAGTAGTGCAGCGACAGAGGCCAATACGCAGTATTTT.

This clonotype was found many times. The CDR3 sequence: CASSLAGDEQYF. CDR3 nucleotides: TGCGCCAGCAGCTTGGCAGGGGACGAGCAGTACTTC. The chain employs TRBV5-1 and TRBJ2-7; possibly TRBD1 for D (6 bases). CDR1 and CDR2 from the germline V gene are SGHRS and YFSETQ. The CDR3 loop spans 12 amino acids. The V end was cut by 0 bases, the J end by 5 bases, with 6 bases between.

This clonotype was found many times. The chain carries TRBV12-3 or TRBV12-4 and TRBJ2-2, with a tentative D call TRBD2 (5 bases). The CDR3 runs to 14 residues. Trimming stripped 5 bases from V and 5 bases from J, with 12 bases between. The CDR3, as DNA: TGTGCCAGCAGTCCGGGGTTTAATACCGGGGAGCTGTTTTTT. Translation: CASSPGFNTGELFF.

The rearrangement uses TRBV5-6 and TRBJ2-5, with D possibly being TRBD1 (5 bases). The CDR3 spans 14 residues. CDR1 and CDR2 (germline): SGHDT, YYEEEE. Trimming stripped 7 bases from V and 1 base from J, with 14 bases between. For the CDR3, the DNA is TGTGCCAGCGGCCAAAGACAGACCCAAGAGACCCAGTACTTC. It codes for CASGQRQTQETQYF.

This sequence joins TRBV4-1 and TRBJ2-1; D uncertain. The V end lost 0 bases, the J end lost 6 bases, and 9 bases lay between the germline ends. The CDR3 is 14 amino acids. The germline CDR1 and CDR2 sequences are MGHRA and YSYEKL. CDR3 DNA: TGCGCCAGCAGCCAAGATAGGACCGCCAATGAGCAGTTCTTC. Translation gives CASSQDRTANEQFF.

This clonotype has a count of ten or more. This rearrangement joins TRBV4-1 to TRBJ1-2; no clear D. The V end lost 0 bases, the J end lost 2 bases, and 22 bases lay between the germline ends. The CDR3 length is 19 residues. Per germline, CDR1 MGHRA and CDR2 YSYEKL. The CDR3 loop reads CASSQDRAGTQQVNYGYTF. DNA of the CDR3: TGCGCCAGCAGCCAAGATCGGGCCGGCACCCAGCAAGTGAACTATGGCTACACCTTC.

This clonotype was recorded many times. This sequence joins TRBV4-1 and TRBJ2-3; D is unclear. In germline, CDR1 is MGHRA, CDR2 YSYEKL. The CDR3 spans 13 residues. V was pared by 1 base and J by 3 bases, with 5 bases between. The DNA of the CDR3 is TGCGCCAGCAGCCAAGGTATGACAGATACGCAGTATTTT. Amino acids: CASSQGMTDTQYF.

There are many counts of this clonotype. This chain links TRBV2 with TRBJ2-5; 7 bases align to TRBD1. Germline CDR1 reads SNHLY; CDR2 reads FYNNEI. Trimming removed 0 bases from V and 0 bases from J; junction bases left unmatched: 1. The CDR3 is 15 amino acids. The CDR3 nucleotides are TGTGCCAGCAGTGAAGCAGGGGGCTACCAAGAGACCCAGTACTTC. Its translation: CASSEAGGYQETQYF. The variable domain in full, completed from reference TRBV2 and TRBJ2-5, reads EPEVTQTPSHQVTQMGQEVILRCVPISNHLYFYWYRQILGQKVEFLVSFYNNEISEKSEIFDDQFSVERPDGSNFTLKIRSTKLEDSAMYFCASSEAGGYQETQYFGPGTRLLVL.

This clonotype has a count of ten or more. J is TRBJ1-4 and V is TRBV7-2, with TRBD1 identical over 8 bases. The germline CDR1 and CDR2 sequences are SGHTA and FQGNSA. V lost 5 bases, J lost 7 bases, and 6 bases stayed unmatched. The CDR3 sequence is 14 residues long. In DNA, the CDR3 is TGTGCCAGCAGCCATGGACAGGGTTTTGAAAAACTGTTTTTT. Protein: CASSHGQGFEKLFF. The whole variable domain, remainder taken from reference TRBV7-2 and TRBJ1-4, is GAGVSQSPSNKVTEKGKDVELRCDPISGHTALYWYRQSLGQGLEFLIYFQGNSAPDKSGLPSDRFSAERTGGSVSTLTIQRTQQEDSAVYLCASSHGQGFEKLFFGSGTQLSVL.

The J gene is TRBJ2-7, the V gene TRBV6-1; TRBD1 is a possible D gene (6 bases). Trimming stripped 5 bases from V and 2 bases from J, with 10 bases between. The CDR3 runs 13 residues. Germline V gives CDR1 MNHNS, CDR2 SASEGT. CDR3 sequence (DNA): TGTGCCAGCAGTTACAGGGCAGCCTACGAGCAGTACTTC. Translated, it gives CASSYRAAYEQYF.

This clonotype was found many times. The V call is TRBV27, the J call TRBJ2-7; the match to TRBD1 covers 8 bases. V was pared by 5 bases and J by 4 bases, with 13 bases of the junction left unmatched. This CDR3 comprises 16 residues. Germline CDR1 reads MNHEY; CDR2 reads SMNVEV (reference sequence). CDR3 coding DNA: TGTGCCAGCAGTAAGGGGGCAGGGGGCTTAAGGTACGAGCAGTACTTC. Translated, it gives CASSKGAGGLRYEQYF.

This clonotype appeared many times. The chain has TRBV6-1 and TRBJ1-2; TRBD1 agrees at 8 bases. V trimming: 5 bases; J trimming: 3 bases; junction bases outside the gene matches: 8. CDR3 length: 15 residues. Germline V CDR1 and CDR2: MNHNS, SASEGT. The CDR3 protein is CASSLLGTGDYGYTF. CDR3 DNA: TGTGCCAGCAGTCTTTTAGGGACAGGTGACTATGGCTACACCTTC.

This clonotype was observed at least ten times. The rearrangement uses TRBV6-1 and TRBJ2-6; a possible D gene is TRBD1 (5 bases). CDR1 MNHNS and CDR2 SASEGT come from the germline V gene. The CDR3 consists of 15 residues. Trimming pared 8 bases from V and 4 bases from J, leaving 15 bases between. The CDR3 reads CASAPGLSGANVLTF. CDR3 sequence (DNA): TGTGCCAGCGCCCCAGGGTTATCAGGGGCCAACGTCCTGACTTTC.

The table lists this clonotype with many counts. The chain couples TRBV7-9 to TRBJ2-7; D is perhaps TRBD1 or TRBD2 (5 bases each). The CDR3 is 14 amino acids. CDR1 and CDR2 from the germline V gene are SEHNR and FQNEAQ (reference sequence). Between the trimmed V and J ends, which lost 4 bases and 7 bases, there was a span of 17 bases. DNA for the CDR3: TGTGCCAGCAGCTCCGGGGCAGGACTGGGTGAGCAGTACTTC. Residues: CASSSGAGLGEQYF.

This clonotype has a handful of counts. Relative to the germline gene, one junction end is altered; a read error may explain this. CDR3 DNA sequence: TGTGCCAGCAGCCCGGTGGGACTAGCGGACTACAATGGGCAGTTCTTC. Amino acids: CASSPVGLADYNGQFF. V usage is TRBV7-2 and J usage is TRBJ2-1; 11 nucleotides line up with TRBD2. CDR3 length: 16 amino acids. Germline CDR1 is SGHTA and CDR2 is FQGNSA.

The CDR3 spells CASSDRLAERWETQYF. CDR3 sequence (DNA): TGTGCCAGCAGCGACAGACTAGCGGAGCGGTGGGAGACCCAGTACTTC. This chain joins TRBV3-1 and TRBJ2-5, with TRBD2 identical over 9 bases. The length of the CDR3 is 16 residues. V shed 5 bases and J 5 bases; nucleotides not matched to a gene: 12. Germline V gene data show CDR1 as LGHDT and CDR2 as YNNKEL (reference sequence).

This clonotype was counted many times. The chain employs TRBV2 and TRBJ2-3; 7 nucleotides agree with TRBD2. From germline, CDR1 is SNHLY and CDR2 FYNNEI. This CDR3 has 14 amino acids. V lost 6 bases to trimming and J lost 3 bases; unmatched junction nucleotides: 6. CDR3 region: CASSRDYLTDTQYF. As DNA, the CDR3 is TGTGCCAGCAGCCGGGACTACCTTACAGATACGCAGTATTTT. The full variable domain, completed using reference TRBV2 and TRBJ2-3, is EPEVTQTPSHQVTQMGQEVILRCVPISNHLYFYWYRQILGQKVEFLVSFYNNEISEKSEIFDDQFSVERPDGSNFTLKIRSTKLEDSAMYFCASSRDYLTDTQYFGPGTRLTVL.

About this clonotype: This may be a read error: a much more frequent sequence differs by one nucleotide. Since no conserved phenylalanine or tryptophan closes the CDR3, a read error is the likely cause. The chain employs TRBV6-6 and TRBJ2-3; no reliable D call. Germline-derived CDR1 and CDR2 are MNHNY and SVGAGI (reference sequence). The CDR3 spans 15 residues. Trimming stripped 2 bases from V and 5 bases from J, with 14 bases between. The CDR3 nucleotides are TGTGCCAGCAGTTACGATGCGGATTGGGGAGATACGCAGTATTCT. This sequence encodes CASSYDADWGDTQYS.

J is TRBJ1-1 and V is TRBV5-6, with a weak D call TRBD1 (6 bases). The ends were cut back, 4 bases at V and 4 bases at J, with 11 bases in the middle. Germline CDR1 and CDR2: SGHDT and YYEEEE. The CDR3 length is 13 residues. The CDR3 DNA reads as TGTGCCAGCAGCGTACTCAGGGGCACTGAAGCTTTCTTT. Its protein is CASSVLRGTEAFF. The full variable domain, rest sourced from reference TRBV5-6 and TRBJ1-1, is DAGVTQSPTHLIKTRGQQVTLRCSPKSGHDTVSWYQQALGQGPQFIFQYYEEEERQRGNFPDRFSGHQFPNYSSELNVNALLLGDSALYLCASSVLRGTEAFFGQGTRLTVV.

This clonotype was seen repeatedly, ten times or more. CDR3 DNA: TGTGCCAGCAGTGAATCGGCAGGCTATGGCTACACCTTC. Translation gives CASSESAGYGYTF. The chain combines TRBV25-1 with TRBJ1-2; no firm D call. Germline assignment: CDR1 MGHDK and CDR2 SYGVNS. Trimming took 1 base from V and 4 from J, leaving 7 bases between them. The CDR3 sequence is 13 residues long.

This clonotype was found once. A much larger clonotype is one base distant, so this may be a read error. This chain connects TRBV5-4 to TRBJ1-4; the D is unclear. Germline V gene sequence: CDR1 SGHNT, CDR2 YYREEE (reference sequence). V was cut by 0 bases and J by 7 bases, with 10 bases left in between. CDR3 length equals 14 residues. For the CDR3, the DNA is TGTGCCAGCAGCTTGGATGGGCAAAGTGAAAAACTGTTTTTT. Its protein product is CASSLDGQSEKLFF.

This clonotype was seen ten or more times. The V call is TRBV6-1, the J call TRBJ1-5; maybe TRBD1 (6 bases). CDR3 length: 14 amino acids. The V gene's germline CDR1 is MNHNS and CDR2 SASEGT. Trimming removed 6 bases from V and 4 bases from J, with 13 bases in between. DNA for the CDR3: TGTGCCAGCAGCGAGACAGGACTTAATCAGCCCCAGCATTTT. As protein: CASSETGLNQPQHF.

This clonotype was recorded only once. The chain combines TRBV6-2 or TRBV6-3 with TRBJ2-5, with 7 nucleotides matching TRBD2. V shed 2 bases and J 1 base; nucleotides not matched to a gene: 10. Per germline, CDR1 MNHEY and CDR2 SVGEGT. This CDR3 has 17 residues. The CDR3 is CASSYEVGGNPQETQYF. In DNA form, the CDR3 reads TGTGCCAGCAGTTACGAAGTGGGAGGGAACCCCCAAGAGACCCAGTACTTC.

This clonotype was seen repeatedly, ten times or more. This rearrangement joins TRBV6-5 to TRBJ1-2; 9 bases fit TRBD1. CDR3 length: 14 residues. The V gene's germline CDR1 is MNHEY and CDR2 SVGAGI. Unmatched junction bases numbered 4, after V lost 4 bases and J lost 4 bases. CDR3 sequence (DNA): TGTGCCAGCAGTTCACAGGGGGCTCTCTATGGCTACACCTTC. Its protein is CASSSQGALYGYTF.

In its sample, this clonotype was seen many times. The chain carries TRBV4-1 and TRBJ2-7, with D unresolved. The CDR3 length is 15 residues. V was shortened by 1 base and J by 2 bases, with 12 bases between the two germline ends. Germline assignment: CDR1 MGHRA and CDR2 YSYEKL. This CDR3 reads CASSQVSSSAYEQYF. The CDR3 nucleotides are TGCGCCAGCAGCCAAGTAAGTTCCTCGGCCTACGAGCAGTACTTC.